The source of this TCR beta chain is a study of monozygotic twins with inflammatory bowel disease. Turning to this clonotype: Its cognate antigen is unknown.

Germline loops: CDR1 SGHTA, CDR2 FQGTGA. The CDR3 is made up of 15 amino acids. TCRdb re-called the 5' RACE reads; every CDR3 protein appears as one record, without DNA. This table lists roughly 200,000 distinct CDR3 sequences. Overall study findings and caveats: The analysis did not separate different T cell subtypes.

The sample consisted of blood. This TCR was sampled from a human donor with ulcerative colitis or Crohn's disease, or a healthy co-twin of an affected twin (not recorded which). The chain uses TRBV7-3 and TRBJ2-1; the D gene TCRdb calls, TRBD1, cannot be checked with no DNA. CDR3 protein: CASSLQGSVYNEQFF.